These 3 T cell receptor beta chains came from one sample sequenced in a study of neurological immune-mediated disorders. TCRdb recomputed calls from the 5' RACE reads with MiXCR, one row per CDR3 protein. The sample has about 48,000 distinct CDR3 sequences, roughly 24% seen once; the top ten hold around a quarter. Sample: PBMCs. These receptors originate from a woman in her 70s in good health.

There are many counts of this clonotype. V usage is TRBV20-1 and J usage is TRBJ1-6; no reliable D call. Deletions cut 2 bases from V and 5 bases from J, with 22 bases between. This CDR3 contains 18 residues. Germline V gene sequence: CDR1 DFQATT, CDR2 SNEGSKA (reference sequence). Written as DNA, the CDR3 is TGCAGTGCTAGACCCGGGCTAGATAGTGCCGAAAATAATTCACCCCTCCACTTT. Amino acids: CSARPGLDSAENNSPLHF.

The chain links TRBV28 to TRBJ2-7; 7 nucleotides align to TRBD2. The CDR3 length is 18 residues. Germline loops: CDR1 MDHEN, CDR2 SYDVKM. The V and J ends lost 4 bases and 2 bases, in that order; junction bases with no gene match: 17. CDR3 coding DNA: TGTGCCAGCAGTTCGGGACTAACATACTCCTCCGGGGCCTACGAGCAGTACTTC. It specifies CASSSGLTYSSGAYEQYF.

This clonotype occurred many times. The chain couples TRBV5-1 to TRBJ1-1; TRBD1 is a possible D gene (6 bases). The CDR3 contains 14 residues. Germline lookup yields CDR1 SGHRS and CDR2 YFSETQ. Trimming cost V 0 bases and J 3 bases, with 9 bases left between them. This CDR3 reads CASSLGGADTEAFF. In DNA, the CDR3 is TGCGCCAGCAGCTTGGGGGGGGCCGACACTGAAGCTTTCTTT.